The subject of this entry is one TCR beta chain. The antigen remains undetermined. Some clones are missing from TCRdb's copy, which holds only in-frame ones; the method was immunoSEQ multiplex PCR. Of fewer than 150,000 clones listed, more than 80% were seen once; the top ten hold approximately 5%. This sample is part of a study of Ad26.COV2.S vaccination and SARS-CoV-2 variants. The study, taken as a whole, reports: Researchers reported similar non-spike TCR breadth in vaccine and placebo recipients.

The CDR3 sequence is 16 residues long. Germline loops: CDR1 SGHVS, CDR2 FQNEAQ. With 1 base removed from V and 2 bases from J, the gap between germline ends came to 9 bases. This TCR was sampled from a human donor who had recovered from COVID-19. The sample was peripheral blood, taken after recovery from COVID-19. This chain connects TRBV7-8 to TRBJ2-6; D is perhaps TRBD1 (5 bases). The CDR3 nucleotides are TGTGCCAGCAGCTTAGGTATAGGGGCTGGGGCCAACGTCCTGACTTTC. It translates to CASSLGIGAGANVLTF. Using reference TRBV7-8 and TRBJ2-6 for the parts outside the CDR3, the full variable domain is GAGVSQSPRYKVAKRGQDVALRCDPISGHVSLFWYQQALGQGPEFLTYFQNEAQLDKSGLPSDRFFAERPEGSVSTLKIQRTQQEDSAVYLCASSLGIGAGANVLTFGAGSRLTVL.